This T cell receptor (beta chain) was sequenced in a study of Graves' ophthalmopathy and Graves' hyperthyroidism. This clonotype was seen many times. For repertoire sequencing, the TCR beta CDR3 regions were amplified from RNA transcripts. HTBI primers were used in a first-round RT-PCR, which preceded a second-round multiplex PCR. A single record per CDR3 protein comes from TCRdb applying MiXCR to the multiplex PCR reads. The repertoire holds 400,000 or so distinct CDR3 sequences, with 15% as singletons. The receptor comes from a woman younger than 30 with stable Graves' hyperthyroidism. Input material: peripheral blood.

The CDR3 DNA is TGTGCCAGCAGAGGGTTGGGGCGTGACACTGAAGCTTTCTTT. Protein product: CASRGLGRDTEAFF. The rearrangement joins TRBV7-2 to TRBJ1-1; a weak D match, TRBD1 (5 bases). CDR3 length: 14 residues. V was shortened by 6 bases and J by 3 bases, with 14 bases between the two germline ends. Germline CDR1 SGHTA, CDR2 FQGNSA.